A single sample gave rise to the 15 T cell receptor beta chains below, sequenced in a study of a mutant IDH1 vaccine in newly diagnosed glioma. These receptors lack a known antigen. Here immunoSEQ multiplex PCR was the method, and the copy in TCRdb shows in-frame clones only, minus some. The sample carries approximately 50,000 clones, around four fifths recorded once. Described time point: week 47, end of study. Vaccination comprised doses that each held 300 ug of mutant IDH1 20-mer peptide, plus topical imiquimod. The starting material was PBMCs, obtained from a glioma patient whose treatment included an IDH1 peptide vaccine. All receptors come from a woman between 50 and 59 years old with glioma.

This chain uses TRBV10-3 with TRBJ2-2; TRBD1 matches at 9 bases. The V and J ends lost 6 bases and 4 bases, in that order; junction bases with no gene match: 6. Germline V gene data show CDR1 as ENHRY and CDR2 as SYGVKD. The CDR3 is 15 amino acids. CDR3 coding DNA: TGTGCCATCAGGGACCGGGACAGGGTCACCGGGGAGCTGTTTTTT. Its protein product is CAIRDRDRVTGELFF.

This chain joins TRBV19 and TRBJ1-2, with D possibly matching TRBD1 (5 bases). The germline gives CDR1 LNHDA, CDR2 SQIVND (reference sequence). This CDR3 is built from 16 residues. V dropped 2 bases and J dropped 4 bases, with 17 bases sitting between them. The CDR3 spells CASSITQGGGTYGYTF. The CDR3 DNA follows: TGTGCCAGTAGTATAACTCAGGGAGGAGGGACCTATGGCTACACCTTC.

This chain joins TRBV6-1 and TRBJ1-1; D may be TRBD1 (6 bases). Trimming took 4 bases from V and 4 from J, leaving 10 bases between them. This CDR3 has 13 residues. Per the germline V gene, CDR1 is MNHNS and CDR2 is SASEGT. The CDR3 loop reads CASSGVRGTEAFF. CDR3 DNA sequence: TGTGCCAGCAGTGGGGTCAGGGGCACTGAAGCTTTCTTT.

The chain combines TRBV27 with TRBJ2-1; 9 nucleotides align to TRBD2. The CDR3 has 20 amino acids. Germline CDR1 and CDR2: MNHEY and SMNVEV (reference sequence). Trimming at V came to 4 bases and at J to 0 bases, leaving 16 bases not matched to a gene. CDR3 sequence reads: CASSSSKFQRGESSYNEQFF. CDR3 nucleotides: TGTGCCAGCAGTTCCTCCAAGTTCCAGCGGGGGGAGAGCTCCTACAATGAGCAGTTCTTC.

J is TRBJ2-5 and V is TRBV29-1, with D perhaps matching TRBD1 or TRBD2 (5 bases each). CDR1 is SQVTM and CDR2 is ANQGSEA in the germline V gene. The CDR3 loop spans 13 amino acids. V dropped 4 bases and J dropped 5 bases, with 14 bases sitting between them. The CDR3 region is CSVVRDLGETQYF. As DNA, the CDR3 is TGCAGCGTTGTACGGGACCTCGGTGAGACCCAGTACTTC.

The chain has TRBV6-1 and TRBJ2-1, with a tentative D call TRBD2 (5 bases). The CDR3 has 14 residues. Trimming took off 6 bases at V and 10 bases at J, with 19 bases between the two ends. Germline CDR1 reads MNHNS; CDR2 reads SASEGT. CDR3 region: CASREVPQKIEQFF. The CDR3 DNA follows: TGTGCCAGCAGGGAGGTCCCCCAAAAAATCGAGCAGTTCTTC.

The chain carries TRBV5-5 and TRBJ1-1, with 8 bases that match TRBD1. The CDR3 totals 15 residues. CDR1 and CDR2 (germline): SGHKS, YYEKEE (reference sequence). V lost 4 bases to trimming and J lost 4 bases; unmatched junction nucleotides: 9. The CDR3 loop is CASSPETGAFTEAFF. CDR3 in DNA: TGTGCCAGCAGCCCCGAGACAGGGGCTTTCACTGAAGCTTTCTTT.

The CDR3 protein is CASSSRGQGSNTEAFF. As DNA, the CDR3 is TGTGCCAGCAGCTCACGGGGACAGGGATCGAACACTGAAGCTTTCTTT. The gene calls are TRBV7-8 and TRBJ1-1; 9 bases fit TRBD1. CDR1 is SGHVS and CDR2 is FQNEAQ in the germline V gene. CDR3 length: 16 amino acids. V trimming: 4 bases; J trimming: 1 base; junction bases outside the gene matches: 7.

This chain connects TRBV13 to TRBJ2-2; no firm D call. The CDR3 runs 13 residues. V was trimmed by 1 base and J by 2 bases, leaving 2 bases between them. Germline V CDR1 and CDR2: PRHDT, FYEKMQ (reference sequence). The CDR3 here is CASSLENTGELFF. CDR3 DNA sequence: TGTGCCAGCAGCTTAGAAAACACCGGGGAGCTGTTTTTT.

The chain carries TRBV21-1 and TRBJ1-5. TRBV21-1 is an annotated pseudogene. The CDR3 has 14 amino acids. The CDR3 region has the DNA TGTGCCAGCAGCAATTTGACTATCAATCAGCCCCAGCATTTT. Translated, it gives CASSNLTINQPQHF.

CDR3 amino acids: CASSPLPQAGGLETQYF. The CDR3, as DNA: TGTGCCAGCTCACCCCTACCCCAAGCGGGGGGGCTAGAGACCCAGTACTTC. The chain recombines TRBV18 with TRBJ2-5; 10 bases match TRBD2. After removal of 3 bases from V and 4 bases from J, the junction contained 11 bases not matched to a gene. The CDR3 sequence is 17 residues long. Per the germline V gene, CDR1 is KGHSH and CDR2 is LQKENI. Full variable domain (missing parts from reference TRBV18 and TRBJ2-5): NAGVMQNPRHLVRRRGQEARLRCSPMKGHSHVYWYRQLPEEGLKFMVYLQKENIIDESGMPKERFSAEFPKEGPSILRIQQVVRGDSAAYFCASSPLPQAGGLETQYFGPGTRLLVL.

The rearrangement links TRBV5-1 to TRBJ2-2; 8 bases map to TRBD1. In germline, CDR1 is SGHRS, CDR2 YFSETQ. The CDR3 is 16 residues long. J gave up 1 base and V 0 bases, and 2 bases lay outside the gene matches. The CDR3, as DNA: TGCGCCAGCAGCTTGGGGGGGACAGGGAACACCGGGGAGCTGTTTTTT. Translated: CASSLGGTGNTGELFF.

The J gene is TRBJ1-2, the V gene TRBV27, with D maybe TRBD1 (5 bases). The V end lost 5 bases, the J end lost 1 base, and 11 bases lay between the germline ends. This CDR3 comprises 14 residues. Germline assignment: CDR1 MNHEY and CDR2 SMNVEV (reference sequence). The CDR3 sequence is CASSAGGVNYGYTF. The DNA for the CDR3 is TGTGCCAGCAGTGCCGGAGGGGTTAACTATGGCTACACCTTC.

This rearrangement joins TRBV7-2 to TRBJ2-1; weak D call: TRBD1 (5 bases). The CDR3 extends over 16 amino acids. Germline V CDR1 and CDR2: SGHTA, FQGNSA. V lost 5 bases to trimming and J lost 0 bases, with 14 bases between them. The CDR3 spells CASSLGHTSSYNEQFF. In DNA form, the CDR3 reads TGTGCCAGCAGCCTCGGACATACGAGCTCCTACAATGAGCAGTTCTTC.

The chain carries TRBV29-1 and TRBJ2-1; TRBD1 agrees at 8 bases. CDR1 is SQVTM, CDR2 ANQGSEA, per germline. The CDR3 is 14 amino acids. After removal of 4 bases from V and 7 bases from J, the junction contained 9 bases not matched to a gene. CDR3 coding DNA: TGCAGCGTTGGAGTACGGCAGGGGGCGAATGAGCAGTTCTTC. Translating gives CSVGVRQGANEQFF.